A selection of T cell receptor beta chains follows, all from one sample in a study of shared clonotypes between healthy human individuals. The method was immunoSEQ multiplex PCR; TCRdb's version includes in-frame clones alone and lacks a portion of them. In the table there are about 470,000 clones, more than 75% of which are singletons. The sample was PBMCs. The receptor source for this set is a woman aged 35 to 49 in good health. Some clones in this sample may be carry-over from other donors' samples. CDR3s include the opening cysteine and the closing phenylalanine or tryptophan. The order of the fields is D gene, clone size, J gene, V gene, CDR3 protein, CDR3 DNA. A D gene is named only where the DNA matches it firmly. Expanded clones get a size class; other rows say once, few or many, or leave the size out.

>-|few|TRBJ2-6|TRBV6-1
CASSAGATGANVLTF
TGTGCCAGCAGTGCCGGGGCGACTGGGGCCAACGTCCTGACTTTC
>TRBD2|-|TRBJ2-1|TRBV7-2
CASSFLAGPPNEQFF
TGTGCCAGCAGCTTCTTAGCGGGACCCCCCAATGAGCAGTTCTTC
>TRBD2|-|TRBJ2-2|TRBV5-1
CASSWGLAGGITGELFF
TGCGCCAGCAGCTGGGGACTAGCGGGAGGTATCACCGGGGAGCTGTTTTTT
>-|-|TRBJ1-6|TRBV30
CAWSPRGVNNSPLHF
TGTGCCTGGAGCCCAAGAGGGGTCAATAATTCACCCCTCCACTTT
>TRBD1|-|TRBJ2-7|TRBV5-6
CASRRQGSSYEQYF
TGTGCCAGCAGGAGACAGGGAAGCTCCTACGAGCAGTACTTC
>-|few|TRBJ2-1|TRBV4-2
CASSQAGRDAYNEQFF
TGTGCCAGCAGCCAAGCGGGACGGGACGCCTACAATGAGCAGTTCTTC
>TRBD2|-|TRBJ2-1|TRBV7-6
CASSHGLAGVEQFF
TGTGCCAGCAGCCACGGACTAGCGGGAGTTGAGCAGTTCTTC
>TRBD2|-|TRBJ2-7|TRBV9
CASSITSGSAEQYF
TGTGCCAGCAGCATCACTAGCGGGAGTGCGGAGCAGTACTTC
>-|-|TRBJ2-3|TRBV14
CASSQASRDTQYF
TGTGCCAGCAGCCAAGCTAGCAGAGATACGCAGTATTTT
>-|-|TRBJ1-2|TRBV20-1
CSAINNYGYTF
TGCAGTGCTATTAATAACTATGGCTACACCTTC
>-|-|TRBJ1-2|TRBV28
CASSHRQVHYGYTF
TGTGCCAGCAGCCACAGACAGGTTCACTATGGCTACACCTTC
>-|-|TRBJ2-1|TRBV7-3
CASSLEAGWEQFF
TGTGCCAGCAGCTTGGAGGCGGGATGGGAGCAGTTCTTC
>TRBD1|-|TRBJ1-1|TRBV7-2
CASSLREGQGAFF
TGTGCCAGCAGCCTTAGAGAGGGACAGGGGGCTTTCTTT
>-|-|TRBJ1-6|TRBV2
CASSVGSRSPLHF
TGTGCCAGCAGTGTAGGATCGCGGTCACCCCTCCACTTT
>-|-|TRBJ1-5|TRBV19
CASSTPGLGNQPQHF
TGTGCCAGTAGTACCCCAGGTCTTGGCAATCAGCCCCAGCATTTT